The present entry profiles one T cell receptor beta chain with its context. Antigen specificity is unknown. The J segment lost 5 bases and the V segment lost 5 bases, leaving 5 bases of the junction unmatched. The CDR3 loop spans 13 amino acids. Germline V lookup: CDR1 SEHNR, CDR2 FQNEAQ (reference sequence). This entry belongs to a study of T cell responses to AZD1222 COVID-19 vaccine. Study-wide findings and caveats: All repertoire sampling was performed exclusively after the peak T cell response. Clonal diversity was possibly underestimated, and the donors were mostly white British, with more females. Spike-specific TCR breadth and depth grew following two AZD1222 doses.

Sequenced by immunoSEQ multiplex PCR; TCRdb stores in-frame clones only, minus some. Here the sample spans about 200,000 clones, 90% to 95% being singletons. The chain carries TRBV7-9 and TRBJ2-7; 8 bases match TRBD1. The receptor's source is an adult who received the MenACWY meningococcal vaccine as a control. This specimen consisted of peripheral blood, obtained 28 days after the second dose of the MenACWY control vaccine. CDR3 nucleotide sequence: TGTGCCAGCAGCCGGACAGGGTCCGACGAGCAGTACTTC. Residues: CASSRTGSDEQYF.